The clone carrying this T cell receptor (beta chain) was counted a single time. This sample was included in a study of blood T cell repertoires in COVID-19. As for the study in general: The United States, Italy and Spain provided the acute and convalescent COVID-19 samples.

The CDR3 extends over 15 amino acids. Germline V gene data show CDR1 as SNHLY and CDR2 as FYNNEI. Unmatched junction bases numbered 6, after V lost 7 bases and J lost 0 bases. Method: immunoSEQ multiplex PCR; TCRdb's copy keeps in-frame clones and lacks some. The sample consists of 150,000 to 200,000 clones, roughly four fifths of them appearing once. This chain connects TRBV2 to TRBJ2-1; TRBD2 matches at 7 bases. The sequenced sample consisted of peripheral blood. The receptor was isolated from a woman of 80 years or more with COVID-19, enrolled during active disease. CDR3 region: CASNPSGSSYNEQFF. The CDR3 DNA is TGTGCCAGCAACCCTAGCGGTTCCTCCTACAATGAGCAGTTCTTC. The full variable domain, with the rest looked up from reference TRBV2 and TRBJ2-1, is EPEVTQTPSHQVTQMGQEVILRCVPISNHLYFYWYRQILGQKVEFLVSFYNNEISEKSEIFDDQFSVERPDGSNFTLKIRSTKLEDSAMYFCASNPSGSSYNEQFFGPGTRLTVL.